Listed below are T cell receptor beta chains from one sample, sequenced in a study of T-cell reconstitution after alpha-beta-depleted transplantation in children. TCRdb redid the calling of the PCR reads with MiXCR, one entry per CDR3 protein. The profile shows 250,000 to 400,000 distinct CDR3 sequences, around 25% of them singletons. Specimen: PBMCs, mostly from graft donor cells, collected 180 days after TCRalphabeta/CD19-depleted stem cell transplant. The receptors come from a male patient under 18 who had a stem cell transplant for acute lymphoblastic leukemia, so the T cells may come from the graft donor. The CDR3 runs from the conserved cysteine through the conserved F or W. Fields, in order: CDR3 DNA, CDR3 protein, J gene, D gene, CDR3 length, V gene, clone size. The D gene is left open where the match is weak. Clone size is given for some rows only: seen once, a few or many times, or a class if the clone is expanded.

TGTGCCAGTAGTGCCTTTGGGGTAGCAACTAATGAAAAACTGTTTTTT,CASSAFGVATNEKLFF,TRBJ1-4,NA,16,TRBV19,NA
TGTGCCAGTATCCCGACAGGGCGCACCGGGGAGCTGTTTTTT,CASIPTGRTGELFF,TRBJ2-2,TRBD1,14,TRBV19,few
TGTGCCAGCAGCCCCAAGAGCTCGGCGGGAGGTTACCAAGAGACCCAGTACTTC,CASSPKSSAGGYQETQYF,TRBJ2-5,TRBD2,18,TRBV14,few
TGTGCCAGCAGCTTCTTGGGCGGCTCCTACGAGCAGTACTTC,CASSFLGGSYEQYF,TRBJ2-7,NA,14,TRBV7-3,NA
TGTGCCAGCAGTGATCGACAGAGGATGAACACTGAAGCTTTCTTT,CASSDRQRMNTEAFF,TRBJ1-1,NA,15,TRBV6-1,NA
TGCGCCAGCAAGTCATGGGCTGGGGTGAACACTGAAGCTTTCTTT,CASKSWAGVNTEAFF,TRBJ1-1,NA,15,TRBV5-1,many
TGCAGTGCTATTAACCCACAGGGAACCCAGCCCCAGCATTTT,CSAINPQGTQPQHF,TRBJ1-5,NA,14,TRBV20-1,NA
TGTGCCAGCTCACCAGTCACAGGGATTCAAGAGACCCAGTACTTC,CASSPVTGIQETQYF,TRBJ2-5,NA,15,TRBV18,few
TGCGCCAGCAGCCCTCCTAGGGGGAGCTCCTACAATGAGCAGTTCTTC,CASSPPRGSSYNEQFF,TRBJ2-1,NA,16,TRBV5-1,NA
TGTGCCAGCAGCCCGAACAGGGCTGAAGCTTTCTTT,CASSPNRAEAFF,TRBJ1-1,NA,12,TRBV7-8,few
TGCAGTGCTAGTAGCGGGAGTGGAGATACGCAGTATTTT,CSASSGSGDTQYF,TRBJ2-3,TRBD2,13,TRBV20-1,NA
TGTGCCAGCAGTGAAGCCGCCCGGGGACTAGCGGGAGTATTGAATGAGCAGTTCTTC,CASSEAARGLAGVLNEQFF,TRBJ2-1,TRBD2,19,TRBV25-1,few
TGCGCCAGTCTACGACTAGAGGTCACAGATACGCAGTATTTT,CASLRLEVTDTQYF,TRBJ2-3,NA,14,TRBV5-1,NA
TGTGCCAGCAGTTTTAGGGCGATGGGCGAGCAGTACTTC,CASSFRAMGEQYF,TRBJ2-7,NA,13,TRBV12-3/TRBV12-4,many
TGTGCCAGTAGGAGGAGGGAGAACCGACCGTATAGCAATCAGCCCCAGCATTTT,CASRRRENRPYSNQPQHF,TRBJ1-5,NA,18,TRBV27,few
TGTGCCACCAAACACTCGACTAGCCGGGGCTACAATGAGCAGTTCTTC,CATKHSTSRGYNEQFF,TRBJ2-1,TRBD2,16,TRBV24-1,NA
TGTGCCAGCAGTTGGGGGCGCGAGACCCAGTACTTC,CASSWGRETQYF,TRBJ2-5,NA,12,TRBV28,few
TGCGCCAGCAGCCTAATTTTAGGTGAAGCTTTCTTT,CASSLILGEAFF,TRBJ1-1,NA,12,TRBV4-1,NA
TGTGCCAGCAGCTTAGGGACGGTGGAGACCCAGTACTTC,CASSLGTVETQYF,TRBJ2-5,NA,13,TRBV7-9,NA
TGCAGCGTTATCAGGGTAAGGAGGTCCTACGAGCAGTACTTC,CSVIRVRRSYEQYF,TRBJ2-7,NA,14,TRBV29-1,few
TGTGCCAGCAGCTGGGGGCAGGGCGGGCTCCAAAGCTACGAGCAGTACTTC,CASSWGQGGLQSYEQYF,TRBJ2-7,NA,17,TRBV7-8,few
TGTGCCAGCAGCACGGGGGGGGGCTACGAGCAGTACTTC,CASSTGGGYEQYF,TRBJ2-7,TRBD2,13,TRBV7-2,few
TGTGCCAGCAGCCCAACGACAGGATCCTACGAGCAGTACTTC,CASSPTTGSYEQYF,TRBJ2-7,NA,14,TRBV3-1,few
TGCAGTGTTCCCAGGGGGCTATCCACTTTCGGCACAGATACGCAGTATTTT,CSVPRGLSTFGTDTQYF,TRBJ2-3,TRBD1,17,TRBV20-1,NA
TGCAGCGTTGCGGGATTGAACACTGAAGCTTTCTTT,CSVAGLNTEAFF,TRBJ1-1,NA,12,TRBV29-1,NA
TGTGCCAGCAGCTCCGACCACCTCTACGAGCAGTACTTC,CASSSDHLYEQYF,TRBJ2-7,NA,13,TRBV7-8,NA
TGCGCCAGCAGCCAAGATAGTTCGGGCGCCAAAAACATTCAGTACTTC,CASSQDSSGAKNIQYF,TRBJ2-4,NA,16,TRBV4-1,NA
TGTGCCAGCAGTTCTTCCGGGAGGAACACCGGGGAGCTGTTTTTT,CASSSSGRNTGELFF,TRBJ2-2,NA,15,TRBV7-9,many
TGTGCCAGCAGTGGTCCCGGAATAGTTTGGGGCTACGAGCAGTACTTC,CASSGPGIVWGYEQYF,TRBJ2-7,NA,16,TRBV2,NA